The 9 T cell receptor beta chains presented below share a single source sample, sequenced in a study of OX40 agonist ivuxolimab in advanced cancers. Sequencing was performed with immunoSEQ multiplex PCR; in TCRdb, only in-frame clones are kept and a portion is missing. The sample holds roughly 34,000 clones, more than 75% seen once. Sequences were derived from CD4+ or CD8+ T cells sorted from blood, sampled in a trial of the OX40 agonist ivuxolimab. These receptors all come from an adult with an advanced solid tumor such as melanoma, head and neck, liver or kidney cancer.

This sequence joins TRBV4-2 and TRBJ2-1, with TRBD2 identical over 11 bases. Germline lookup yields CDR1 LGHNA and CDR2 YNFKEQ. This CDR3 region has 17 residues. V shed 1 base, J shed 8 bases, and the junction held 10 bases outside the gene matches. For the CDR3, the DNA is TGTGCCAGCAGCCAAGTTGAAACTAGCGGGAGTGGCGATGAGCAGTTCTTC. Its protein is CASSQVETSGSGDEQFF.

The chain couples TRBV6-1 to TRBJ2-1, with unresolved D. The CDR3 covers 16 residues. Germline CDR1 reads MNHNS; CDR2 reads SASEGT. V was pared by 0 bases and J by 0 bases, with 9 bases between. In DNA, the CDR3 is TGTGCCAGCAGTGAAGCGCGGATCTTCTCCTACAATGAGCAGTTCTTC. Amino acid sequence: CASSEARIFSYNEQFF.

V and J are TRBV9 and TRBJ1-5; no clear D. The CDR3 has 14 residues. The V end was cut by 3 bases, the J end by 1 base, with 8 bases between. The V gene's germline CDR1 is SGDLS and CDR2 YYNGEE. This CDR3 is CASSEGDSNQPQHF. The CDR3 nucleotides read TGTGCCAGCAGCGAGGGAGACAGCAATCAGCCCCAGCATTTT.

The J gene is TRBJ2-2, the V gene TRBV5-6; no firm D call. This CDR3 has 14 amino acids. Per the germline V gene, CDR1 is SGHDT and CDR2 is YYEEEE. Between the trimmed V and J ends, which lost 3 bases and 6 bases, there was a span of 12 bases. CDR3 in DNA: TGTGCCAGCAGCTCAGACATCAACCCCGGGGAGCTGTTTTTT. Translation: CASSSDINPGELFF.

The rearrangement links TRBV28 to TRBJ2-7, with D perhaps TRBD1 (5 bases). Trimming stripped 5 bases from V and 3 bases from J, with 11 bases between. The CDR3 loop spans 13 amino acids. Germline V CDR1 and CDR2: MDHEN, SYDVKM. This CDR3 is CASSLHTGYEQYF. Here the CDR3 DNA reads TGTGCCAGCAGTCTCCACACAGGCTACGAGCAGTACTTC.

This clone was counted once. The chain employs TRBV19 and TRBJ2-7, with TRBD1 matching over 7 bases. Germline-derived CDR1 and CDR2 are LNHDA and SQIVND (reference sequence). This CDR3 has 14 residues. V trimming: 6 bases; J trimming: 6 bases; junction bases outside the gene matches: 11. The CDR3 DNA reads TGTGCCAGTAGGGTCGTTCCACAGGGGCGCGAGCAGTACTTC. Its translation: CASRVVPQGREQYF.

The chain uses TRBV28 and TRBJ1-1, with D possibly TRBD1 on 5 matching bases. The length of the CDR3 is 13 residues. The V gene's germline CDR1 is MDHEN and CDR2 SYDVKM. V lost 6 bases and J lost 7, with 15 bases in between. CDR3 in amino acids: CASRGEEVNEAFF. CDR3 bases: TGTGCCAGCAGAGGGGAGGAGGTAAATGAAGCTTTCTTT.

The chain recombines TRBV7-2 with TRBJ2-1; 8 bases are a match to TRBD2. The CDR3 extends over 16 amino acids. Germline trimming cut 5 bases from V and 4 bases from J; bases unmatched to any gene: 10. The V gene's germline CDR1 is SGHTA and CDR2 FQGNSA. CDR3 sequence: CASSPRVGGGYNEQFF. CDR3 DNA: TGTGCCAGCAGCCCCAGGGTTGGCGGGGGGTACAATGAGCAGTTCTTC.

As DNA, the CDR3 is TGTGCCAGCAGCTACGGGACAGGGACGGGGCAGCCCCAGCATTTT. Its translation is CASSYGTGTGQPQHF. The rearrangement joins TRBV5-5 to TRBJ1-5; 9 bases map to TRBD1. CDR3 length: 15 residues. The V gene end was trimmed by 3 bases and the J gene end by 7 bases; junction bases not matched to a gene: 8. Looked up from germline, CDR1 is SGHKS and CDR2 is YYEKEE (reference sequence).